The clone carrying this T cell receptor (beta chain) was recorded at least ten times. Its matching antigen is unknown. This CDR3 spans 15 amino acids. Germline V CDR1 and CDR2: LNHDA, SQIVND (reference sequence). V was trimmed by 7 bases and J by 0 bases, leaving 13 bases between them. Construction of the TCRbeta library involved unique molecular identifiers. Each CDR3 protein is one row after TCRdb ran MiXCR on the PCR reads. The data hold roughly 250,000 distinct CDR3 sequences, with approximately 8.9% observed a single time. The source of the sample is a study of T-cell reconstitution after alpha-beta-depleted transplantation in children. Overall study results and limits: Surviving recipient T cells and thymic progenitors underlay high day-60 TCRbeta diversity in some patients. Several hundred rapidly expanded clones from non-depleted graft cells reportedly supplied alpha-beta T cells about two months post-transplant. T-cell numbers and diversity one year post-transplant derived largely from freshly generated T cells.

V and J are TRBV19 and TRBJ2-1; D call uncertain. The receptor was isolated from a male patient under 18 who had a stem cell transplant for acute lymphoblastic leukemia, so the T cells may come from the graft donor. Sequences were derived from PBMCs, mostly from graft donor cells, sampled 180 days after TCRalphabeta/CD19-depleted stem cell transplant. The CDR3 region is CASTPYLSSYNEQFF. In nucleotides, the CDR3 is TGTGCCAGTACCCCGTACTTGAGCTCCTACAATGAGCAGTTCTTC. The full variable domain, its missing parts supplied by reference TRBV19 and TRBJ2-1, is DGGITQSPKYLFRKEGQNVTLSCEQNLNHDAMYWYRQDPGQGLRLIYYSQIVNDFQKGDIAEGYSVSREKKESFPLTVTSAQKNPTAFYLCASTPYLSSYNEQFFGPGTRLTVL.